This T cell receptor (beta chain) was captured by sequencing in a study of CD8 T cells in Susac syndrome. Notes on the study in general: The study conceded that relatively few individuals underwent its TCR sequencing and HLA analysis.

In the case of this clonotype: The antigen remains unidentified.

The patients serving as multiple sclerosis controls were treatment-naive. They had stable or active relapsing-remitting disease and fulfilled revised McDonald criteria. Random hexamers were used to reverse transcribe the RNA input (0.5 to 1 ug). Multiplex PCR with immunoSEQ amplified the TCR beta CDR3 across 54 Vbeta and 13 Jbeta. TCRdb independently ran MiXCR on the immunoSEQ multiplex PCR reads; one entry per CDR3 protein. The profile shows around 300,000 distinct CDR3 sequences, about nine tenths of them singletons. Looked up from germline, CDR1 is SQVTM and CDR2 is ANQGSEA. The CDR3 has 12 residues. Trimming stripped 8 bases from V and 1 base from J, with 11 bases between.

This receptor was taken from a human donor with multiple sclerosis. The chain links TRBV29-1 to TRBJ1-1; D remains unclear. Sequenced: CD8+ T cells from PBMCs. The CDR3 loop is CSLNLGNTEAFF. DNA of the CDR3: TGCAGCCTTAACCTGGGGAACACTGAAGCTTTCTTT.